The 32 T cell receptor beta chains presented below share a single source sample, sequenced in a study of T cell repertoires in cytomegalovirus infection. TCRdb processed the reads anew with MiXCR; each CDR3 protein has one entry. The sample contains approximately 700,000 distinct CDR3 sequences, 35% of which appear only once. Sequenced input: PBMCs. These receptor sequences come from a human donor in good health (CMV status not recorded). Some clones in this sample may be carry-over from other donors' samples.

The chain combines TRBV28 with TRBJ1-4; TRBD1 is a possible D gene (6 bases). The V gene lost 5 bases and the J gene lost 6 bases, with 10 bases spanning the gap. Germline V gene sequence: CDR1 MDHEN, CDR2 SYDVKM. The length of the CDR3 is 13 residues. CDR3 DNA: TGTGCCAGCAGTGAAACAGGGTATGAAAAACTGTTTTTT. Translation gives CASSETGYEKLFF.

The chain uses TRBV15 and TRBJ2-7; D is ambiguous. The germline V gene encodes CDR1 LNHNV and CDR2 YYDKDF (reference sequence). Trimming left V 0 bases short and J 3 bases short, with 9 bases between. There are 14 residues in the CDR3. The CDR3 DNA is TGTGCCACCAGCAGAGATCAAGGTAGCTACGAGCAGTACTTC. This sequence encodes CATSRDQGSYEQYF.

The V call is TRBV7-9, the J call TRBJ1-5; TRBD1 matches 9 bases. Losses at the gene ends were 8 bases for V and 3 bases for J; bases not matched to a gene: 8. CDR1 and CDR2 from the germline V gene are SEHNR and FQNEAQ (reference sequence). The CDR3 spans 15 residues. The CDR3 is CASSEGQGHNQPQHF. As DNA, the CDR3 is TGTGCCAGCTCTGAGGGACAGGGCCACAATCAGCCCCAGCATTTT.

This clonotype has a handful of counts. The rearrangement joins TRBV19 to TRBJ1-5, with no clear D. V lost 8 bases and J 8 bases, leaving 19 bases between the germline ends. CDR3 length equals 14 residues. Germline V gene sequence: CDR1 LNHDA, CDR2 SQIVND (reference sequence). The CDR3, as DNA: TGTGCCAGTTCCGACCGATACATTCCGGAGCCCCAGCATTTT. Translation: CASSDRYIPEPQHF.

This clonotype showed up just a few times. V and J are TRBV4-1 and TRBJ2-7; D might be TRBD1 (6 bases). Trimming left V 8 bases short and J 2 bases short, with 13 bases between. There are 13 residues in the CDR3. Per germline, CDR1 MGHRA and CDR2 YSYEKL. The DNA for the CDR3 is TGCGCCAGCGCCCCAGGACAGACCTACGAGCAGTACTTC. Translated: CASAPGQTYEQYF.

The chain joins TRBV19 to TRBJ1-1; no clear D gene. Germline V gives CDR1 LNHDA, CDR2 SQIVND (reference sequence). V was cut by 10 bases and J by 8 bases, with 14 bases left in between. The CDR3 contains 11 residues. The CDR3 DNA follows: TGTGCCATTAGGTCCGGAACCGAAGCTTTCTTT. Encoded protein: CAIRSGTEAFF.

For this clonotype: A read error is likely, as this CDR3 ends without the conserved phenylalanine or tryptophan. The CDR3 spells CASSPGSLPYEQYL. The CDR3 nucleotides are TGCGCCAGCAGTCCAGGCAGTCTTCCCTACGAGCAGTACTTA. V and J are TRBV4-1 and TRBJ2-7; no clear D gene. Germline V gives CDR1 MGHRA, CDR2 YSYEKL. The V gene lost 6 bases and the J gene lost 2 bases, with 14 bases spanning the gap. This CDR3 has 14 residues.

Regarding this clonotype: This CDR3 fails to terminate in the conserved phenylalanine or tryptophan, so it likely reflects a read error. The V gene is TRBV7-1, the J gene TRBJ2-1; TRBD1 matches at 10 bases. TRBV7-1 is marked as an open reading frame, function uncertain. The CDR3 spans 15 residues. Germline trimming cut 5 bases from V and 3 bases from J; bases unmatched to any gene: 4. The CDR3 nucleotides are TGTGCCAGCAGCCGTGGACAGGGGGACTACAATGAGCAGTTCTTA. This sequence encodes CASSRGQGDYNEQFL.

The chain combines TRBV6-1 with TRBJ2-5; D uncertain. CDR1 and CDR2 (germline): MNHNS, SASEGT. There are 13 residues in the CDR3. With 6 bases removed from V and 2 bases from J, the gap between germline ends came to 10 bases. The CDR3 coding sequence is TGTGCCAGCAGCCCCCAACCGCAAGAGACCCAGTACTTC. Residues: CASSPQPQETQYF.

This chain joins TRBV7-2 and TRBJ1-1; D is unclear. Trimming stripped 1 base from V and 1 base from J, with 10 bases between. CDR1 is SGHTA and CDR2 is FQGNSA in the germline V gene. The CDR3 is 15 residues long. This CDR3 reads CASSLERRRNTEAFF. The CDR3 DNA is TGTGCCAGCAGCTTAGAAAGGAGGAGGAACACTGAAGCTTTCTTT. The variable domain in full, completed from reference TRBV7-2 and TRBJ1-1, reads GAGVSQSPSNKVTEKGKDVELRCDPISGHTALYWYRQSLGQGLEFLIYFQGNSAPDKSGLPSDRFSAERTGGSVSTLTIQRTQQEDSAVYLCASSLERRRNTEAFFGQGTRLTVV.

This clonotype has at least ten counts. This rearrangement joins TRBV7-8 to TRBJ1-1; D is uncertain. Deletions cut 2 bases from V and 8 bases from J, with 6 bases between. CDR1 SGHVS and CDR2 FQNEAQ come from the germline V gene. CDR3 length: 11 residues. The CDR3 protein is CASSLRAEAFF. The CDR3 nucleotides read TGTGCCAGCAGCTTACGAGCCGAAGCTTTCTTT.

The chain links TRBV29-1 to TRBJ2-7; 7 positions match TRBD1. The CDR3 consists of 12 residues. V lost 3 bases, J lost 5 bases, and 4 bases stayed unmatched. The V gene's germline CDR1 is SQVTM and CDR2 ANQGSEA. The CDR3 coding sequence is TGCAGCGTTGAGGCACAGGGGCACGAGCAGTACTTC. It codes for CSVEAQGHEQYF.

The sample holds one count of this clonotype. Its ends do not fully match the called genes, so a read error is possible. The chain employs TRBV7-6 and TRBJ2-3; D gene ambiguous. The CDR3 sequence is 12 residues long. From germline, CDR1 is SGHVS and CDR2 FNYEAQ. CDR3 sequence (DNA): TGTGCCAGCAGCAAGTCCACAGATACGCAGAATTTT. This translates into CASSKSTDTQNF.

This clonotype was seen many times. The CDR3 sequence: CASSKTANSGANVLTF. CDR3 DNA: TGTGCCAGCAGTAAGACAGCGAACTCTGGGGCCAACGTCCTGACTTTC. The chain has TRBV12-3 or TRBV12-4 and TRBJ2-6, with a weak D call TRBD1 (5 bases). Trimming took 5 bases from V and 0 from J, leaving 11 bases between them. CDR3 length equals 16 residues.

The gene calls are TRBV29-1 and TRBJ2-2; D is unclear. V lost 4 bases and J lost 6, with 15 bases in between. This CDR3 has 14 residues. CDR1 is SQVTM and CDR2 is ANQGSEA in the germline V gene. DNA of the CDR3: TGCAGCGTTGTTGTATCGGTAGCCTCCGGGGAGCTGTTTTTT. It encodes CSVVVSVASGELFF.

The V and J genes are TRBV27 and TRBJ1-6; TRBD1 agrees at 7 bases. The CDR3 runs to 14 residues. Germline V CDR1 and CDR2: MNHEY, SMNVEV (reference sequence). J was trimmed by 8 bases and V by 5 bases; bases with no gene match: 6. The CDR3 DNA follows: TGTGCCAGCAGTAGACAGGGTTGGGATTCACCCCTCCACTTT. Translated, it gives CASSRQGWDSPLHF.

The chain is built from TRBV28 and TRBJ2-1; no clear D. The V and J ends lost 6 bases and 10 bases respectively, with 10 bases between them. This CDR3 has 11 amino acids. Germline V gene sequence: CDR1 MDHEN, CDR2 SYDVKM. The CDR3 DNA sequence: TGTGCCAGCAGCTGGTTGCGGGAGCAGTTCTTC. It encodes CASSWLREQFF.

Regarding this clonotype: One end of the junction fails to match germline, which may point to a read error. The CDR3 DNA is TGTGCCAGCAGCTCTACTCTAGTTTTTGGGGATCGGAACACTGTAGCTTTCTTT. Protein: CASSSTLVFGDRNTVAFF. The J gene is TRBJ1-1, the V gene TRBV6-8, with D unresolved. The CDR3 runs 18 residues. In germline, CDR1 is MNHGY, CDR2 SAAAGT.

The rearrangement uses TRBV4-2 and TRBJ1-6; 9 bases align to TRBD1. V lost 1 base, J lost 11 bases, and 0 bases stayed unmatched. This CDR3 has 13 residues. The germline CDR1 and CDR2 sequences are LGHNA and YNFKEQ. The CDR3 sequence is CASSQGTGAPLHF. DNA of the CDR3: TGTGCCAGCAGCCAAGGGACAGGGGCACCCCTCCACTTT.

On this clonotype itself: In this CDR3 the conserved last residue, phenylalanine or tryptophan, is missing, so a read error is likely. It is unclear where the CDR3 begins or ends on the DNA, so no DNA is shown, and the CDR3 is as TCRdb lists it. The rearrangement links TRBV20-1 to TRBJ1-2; the table's D call, TRBD1, was not checked against the DNA. Germline V gene lookup returns CDR1 DFQATT and CDR2 SNEGSKA (reference sequence). The CDR3 numbers 14 amino acids, ends counted. CDR3: CSAREGQWLHLSFP.

This clonotype showed up just a few times. This chain joins TRBV5-1 and TRBJ1-2; TRBD1 agrees at 7 bases. The CDR3 is made up of 14 amino acids. Trimming took 4 bases from V and 1 from J; bases not matched to a gene: 4. Germline CDR1 and CDR2: SGHRS and YFSETQ. The CDR3 protein is CASSQGTVNYGYTF. CDR3 sequence (DNA): TGCGCCAGCAGCCAGGGGACAGTTAACTATGGCTACACCTTC.

This clonotype was recorded a few times. The V and J genes are TRBV28 and TRBJ1-1; D gene unclear. The CDR3 has 14 residues. The V and J ends lost 3 bases and 7 bases respectively, with 15 bases between them. CDR1 is MDHEN, CDR2 SYDVKM, per germline. As DNA, the CDR3 is TGTGCCAGCAGTTTTACGAGGGAGGTAAATGAAGCTTTCTTT. It translates to CASSFTREVNEAFF.

The chain links TRBV11-2 to TRBJ1-3, with TRBD1 as a possible D gene (5 bases). The V end lost 3 bases, the J end lost 4 bases, and 13 bases lay between the germline ends. The CDR3 runs 15 residues. CDR1 is SGHAT and CDR2 is FQNNGV in the germline V gene. Written as DNA, the CDR3 is TGTGCCAGCAGCTTCCGCCCGGACATCGGAAACACCATATATTTT. This encodes CASSFRPDIGNTIYF.

This clonotype was seen more than once but under ten times. The V and J genes are TRBV5-6 and TRBJ1-6, with TRBD1 matching 7 bases. The CDR3 extends over 16 amino acids. V shed 0 bases and J 7 bases; nucleotides not matched to a gene: 7. Germline V CDR1 and CDR2: SGHDT, YYEEEE. In nucleotides, the CDR3 is TGTGCCAGCAGCTTGGCACCCGACAGGGAAAATTCACCCCTCCACTTT. This sequence encodes CASSLAPDRENSPLHF.

This clonotype was detected only a few times. The chain carries TRBV28 and TRBJ1-5, with D tentatively TRBD1 (5 bases). The germline V gene encodes CDR1 MDHEN and CDR2 SYDVKM. The germline V and J ends were trimmed by 3 bases and 0 bases, with 15 bases remaining between them. The CDR3 consists of 17 residues. CDR3: CASSLQGFGNSNQPQHF. CDR3 bases: TGTGCCAGCAGTTTGCAGGGTTTCGGTAATAGCAATCAGCCCCAGCATTTT.

Only one count was recorded for this clonotype. V is TRBV24-1 and J is TRBJ2-1; 10 positions match TRBD2. Per germline, CDR1 KGHDR and CDR2 SFDVKD. V shed 3 bases, J shed 4 bases, and the junction held 5 bases outside the gene matches. The CDR3 spans 16 residues. CDR3 sequence reads: CATSDGLAGVYNEQFF. The CDR3 nucleotides read TGTGCCACCAGTGATGGTCTAGCGGGAGTATACAATGAGCAGTTCTTC.

J is TRBJ2-7 and V is TRBV4-1; 10 bases are shared with TRBD2. Germline assignment: CDR1 MGHRA and CDR2 YSYEKL. The CDR3 has 15 residues. The V segment lost 7 bases and the J segment 0 bases; nucleotides outside the gene matches: 6. Here the CDR3 DNA reads TGCGCCAGCATCCTCAGCGGGGGGGCCTCCTACGAGCAGTACTTC. Protein: CASILSGGASYEQYF.

Regarding this clonotype: One junction end does not reproduce the germline sequence, and a read error may be involved. The chain uses TRBV7-2 and TRBJ1-3; D remains ambiguous. Germline CDR1 SGHTA, CDR2 FQGNSA. This CDR3 region has 12 residues. CDR3 sequence reads: CASRPRTNTIYF. The CDR3 DNA reads as TGTGCGAGCAGACCACGGACCAACACCATATATTTT.

To note about this clonotype: The conserved final phenylalanine or tryptophan is absent from the CDR3, which likely points to a read error. Here the CDR3 DNA reads TGTGCCAGCAGCTTGGATGGCGCAGGGCGAACTGAAGCTTTCTGT. Protein: CASSLDGAGRTEAFC. This chain connects TRBV5-4 to TRBJ1-1; a possible D gene is TRBD1 (5 bases). V was pared by 0 bases and J by 5 bases, with 14 bases between. Germline loops: CDR1 SGHNT, CDR2 YYREEE (reference sequence). The CDR3 is 15 amino acids.

V is TRBV27 and J is TRBJ2-7; 7 positions match TRBD1. Germline-derived CDR1 and CDR2 are MNHEY and SMNVEV (reference sequence). The CDR3 has 15 amino acids. V trimming: 2 bases; J trimming: 7 bases; junction bases outside the gene matches: 11. The CDR3 DNA is TGTGCCAGCAGTTTACTTCCCGGGACAGTGCGGGAGCAGTACTTC. Protein product: CASSLLPGTVREQYF.

The CDR3 is CASNPIGTGEQYF. As DNA, the CDR3 is TGTGCCAGTAACCCTATCGGGACGGGCGAGCAGTACTTC. The V and J genes are TRBV28 and TRBJ2-7; the D gene could be TRBD1 or TRBD2 (5 bases each). V lost 9 bases and J lost 6, with 18 bases in between. The CDR3 is made up of 13 amino acids. From germline, CDR1 is MDHEN and CDR2 SYDVKM.

The gene calls are TRBV29-1 and TRBJ2-3; 11 bases match TRBD2. CDR1 is SQVTM, CDR2 ANQGSEA, per germline. V was clipped by 4 bases and J by 4 bases; unmatched bases: 7. This CDR3 is built from 15 residues. The CDR3: CSVVLLAGVSDTQYF. CDR3 DNA sequence: TGCAGCGTTGTTCTACTAGCGGGAGTCTCAGATACGCAGTATTTT.